Listed here are 6 T cell receptor beta chains from one sample, sequenced in a study of T-cell memory formation after mild COVID-19. TCRdb fed the 5' RACE reads into MiXCR, producing one record per CDR3 protein. Here the sample spans under 300,000 distinct CDR3 sequences, 8.2% being singletons. What was sequenced was PBMCs or a T cell subset sorted from them (not recorded which). The receptor source for this set is a man younger than 30 who had mild COVID-19 (a few samples of this study predate the infection). Cell type and time point are not known.

The chain combines TRBV5-1 with TRBJ2-3, with D perhaps matching TRBD1 or TRBD2 (6 bases each). CDR3 size: 14 residues. V was pared by 4 bases and J by 6 bases, with 15 bases between. Looked up from germline, CDR1 is SGHRS and CDR2 is YFSETQ. This CDR3 reads CASSTGDTWDTQYF. The CDR3 nucleotides read TGCGCCAGCAGCACGGGGGACACCTGGGATACGCAGTATTTT.

The rearrangement links TRBV7-2 to TRBJ1-6; a possible D gene is TRBD1 (5 bases). The germline V gene has CDR1 SGHTA and CDR2 FQGNSA. CDR3 size: 14 residues. Trimming left V 1 base short and J 9 bases short, with 10 bases between. The CDR3 nucleotides are TGTGCCAGCAGCTTAGAGGGGTACGGTTCACCCCTCCACTTT. Protein: CASSLEGYGSPLHF.

A word on this clonotype: A junction boundary mismatches the germline segment, possibly from a read error. The V gene is TRBV5-1, the J gene TRBJ2-2, with D hard to call. This CDR3 has 13 amino acids. Germline lookup yields CDR1 SGHRS and CDR2 YFSETQ. CDR3: CASSLRNTVELFF. The CDR3 DNA follows: TGCGCCAGCAGCTTAAGAAACACCGTGGAGCTGTTTTTT.

The V gene is TRBV20-1, the J gene TRBJ2-7; D uncertain. Deletions cut 1 base from V and 0 bases from J, with 10 bases between. This CDR3 is built from 14 residues. Germline values: CDR1 DFQATT, CDR2 SNEGSKA (reference sequence). The CDR3 region is CSARVGQNSYEQYV. The CDR3, as DNA: TGCAGTGCTAGAGTCGGGCAGAACTCCTACGAGCAGTACGTC.

This clonotype has a handful of counts. The chain combines TRBV6-2 or TRBV6-3 with TRBJ1-1, with TRBD1 matching over 9 bases. The CDR3 consists of 15 residues. The V and J ends lost 6 bases and 3 bases, in that order; junction bases with no gene match: 8. In germline, CDR1 is MNHEY, CDR2 SVGEGT. The CDR3 DNA follows: TGTGCCAGCAGGGTGACAGGGGGAAGTCACACTGAAGCTTTCTTT. Residues: CASRVTGGSHTEAFF.

The DNA for the CDR3 is TGTGCCAGCTCACAGAACAACGACGCGCAGGCTAATGAAAAACTGTTTTTT. As protein: CASSQNNDAQANEKLFF. The chain joins TRBV18 to TRBJ1-4; D unclear. V lost 4 bases and J lost 3, with 18 bases in between. This CDR3 is 17 amino acids long. From germline, CDR1 is KGHSH and CDR2 LQKENI.